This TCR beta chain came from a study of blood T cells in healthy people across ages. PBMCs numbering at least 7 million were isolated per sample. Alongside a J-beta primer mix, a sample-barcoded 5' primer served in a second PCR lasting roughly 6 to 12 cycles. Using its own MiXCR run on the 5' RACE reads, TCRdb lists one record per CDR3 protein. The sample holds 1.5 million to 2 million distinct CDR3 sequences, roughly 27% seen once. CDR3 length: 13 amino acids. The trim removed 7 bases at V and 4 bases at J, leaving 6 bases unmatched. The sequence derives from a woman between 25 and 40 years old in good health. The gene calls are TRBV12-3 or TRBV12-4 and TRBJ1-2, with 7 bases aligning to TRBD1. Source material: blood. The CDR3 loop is CASTFGTAYGYTF. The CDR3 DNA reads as TGTGCCAGCACCTTCGGGACAGCCTATGGCTACACCTTC.